What follows describes a single TCR delta chain. The translation of this DNA and the TCRdb protein of a much larger clone differ at residue 11, probably owing to a read error; the protein shown here is translated from the DNA. This entry is derived from a study of gamma-delta T cells after stem cell transplantation. TCRdb re-identified clones in the RT-PCR reads via CATT. The top ten hold about 50% of the sample, which has around 1,500 delta-chain clones, around 5.4% seen once. Germline V gene sequence: CDR1 GEAIGNYY, CDR2 EKD. The CDR3 has 16 residues. Trimming took 0 bases from V and 4 from J; bases not matched to a gene: 6.

This clonotype originated in a human donor. It is not recorded whose cells these are; they may come from a transplant donor. The genes are TRDV2 and TRDJ1; 11 bases agree with TRDD3. Sequenced: gamma-delta T cells. CDR3 amino acids: CACDTLGDTMGDKLIF. The CDR3, as DNA: TGTGCCTGTGACACCCTGGGGGATACCATGGGCGATAAACTCATCTTT.